These 13 T cell receptor beta chains came from one sample sequenced in a study of tumor and adjacent non-tumor tissue in lung cancer. A modified ARM-PCR protocol with three rounds of nested PCR amplified TCRbeta. TCRdb called the multiplex PCR reads again in MiXCR, with one record for every CDR3 protein. The sample consists of about 43,000 distinct CDR3 sequences, more than 50% of them appearing once. RNA was extracted from bulk tissue without any cell sorting. This non-tumor lung sample came from over 3 cm beyond the tumor edge. The sample consisted of distant non-tumor lung tissue. The receptors were sampled from a man aged 50-59 years with non-small cell lung cancer.

The chain links TRBV11-2 to TRBJ1-2, with D unclear. This CDR3 is built from 14 residues. The V end lost 8 bases, the J end lost 6 bases, and 19 bases lay between the germline ends. Germline CDR1 reads SGHAT; CDR2 reads FQNNGV. CDR3 residues: CASGLSTPLDGYTF. The CDR3, as DNA: TGTGCCAGCGGGTTATCGACACCCCTGGATGGCTACACCTTC.

The chain has TRBV10-2 and TRBJ2-3, with D maybe TRBD2 (5 bases). Between the trimmed V and J ends, which lost 6 bases and 2 bases, there was a span of 12 bases. The CDR3 covers 14 residues. Germline CDR1 reads WSHSY; CDR2 reads SAAADI. Written as DNA, the CDR3 is TGCGCCAGCAGATCGGACTCTTCCACAGATACGCAGTATTTT. Translating gives CASRSDSSTDTQYF.

V usage is TRBV24-1 and J usage is TRBJ2-3, with D possibly called TRBD1 or TRBD2 (5 bases each). The V gene lost 5 bases and the J gene lost 8 bases, with 19 bases spanning the gap. In germline, CDR1 is KGHDR, CDR2 SFDVKD. The CDR3 consists of 15 residues. The CDR3 coding sequence is TGTGCCACCAGTGGCAGGGAGCGTACAGGACCTACGCAGTATTTT. As protein: CATSGRERTGPTQYF.

On this clonotype: The germline gene is not matched at one end of the junction; a read error may be the cause. The chain joins TRBV5-4 to TRBJ2-2; TRBD2 agrees at 8 bases. Germline CDR1 and CDR2: SGHNT and YYREEE (reference sequence). This CDR3 has 18 residues. The CDR3 reads CASNSRSGGLAGSGELLF. The CDR3 DNA reads as TGTGCCAGCAACTCCCGGAGCGGGGGCCTTGCGGGAAGCGGGGAGCTGCTTTTT.

Turning to this clonotype: It is unclear where the CDR3 begins or ends on the DNA, so no DNA is shown, and the CDR3 is as TCRdb lists it. The V and J genes are TRBV4-2 and TRBJ1-2. Per germline, CDR1 LGHNA and CDR2 YNFKEQ. The CDR3 length is 12 residues, termini included. The chain's CDR3 is CANSQDSYGCAF.

This chain connects TRBV6-5 to TRBJ1-5; TRBD1 aligns across 7 bases. The J call may be in error: the DNA end matches TRBJ2-3 better. The CDR3 contains 15 residues. Germline V lookup: CDR1 MNHEY, CDR2 SVGAGI. CDR3 sequence reads: CASSHARDSSQPQYF. CDR3 nucleotide sequence: TGTGCCAGCAGTCACGCGAGGGACAGTTCGCAGCCCCAGTATTTT.

The table lists this clonotype with a count of one. A much larger clone lies a single base off, so this may be a read error. The rearrangement uses TRBV20-1 and TRBJ2-1; possibly TRBD2 for D (6 bases). Per the germline V gene, CDR1 is DFQATT and CDR2 is SNEGSKA (reference sequence). Deletions cut 7 bases from V and 5 bases from J, with 18 bases between. This CDR3 has 14 residues. CDR3 protein: CSVMDSGEDNEQFF. The DNA of the CDR3 is TGCAGTGTGATGGATTCGGGGGAAGACAATGAGCAGTTCTTC.

This clonotype was seen a handful of times. At one end, the junction sequence differs from germline, possibly due to a read error. CDR3 amino acids: CTSNVEGMDGYTF. The DNA of the CDR3 is TGTACCAGCAATGTAGAGGGGATGGATGGCTACACCTTC. The chain recombines TRBV6-1 with TRBJ1-2, with D perhaps matching TRBD1 (5 bases). The germline gives CDR1 MNHNS, CDR2 SASEGT. This CDR3 contains 13 residues.

This clonotype was observed at least ten times. As DNA, the CDR3 is TGTGCCAGCAGCCGGACTAGCGGGGCCTACAATGAGCAGTTCTTC. It specifies CASSRTSGAYNEQFF. The chain uses TRBV7-9 and TRBJ2-1; TRBD2 agrees at 12 bases. V dropped 5 bases and J dropped 2; count of bases not matched to a gene: 1. CDR1 is SEHNR and CDR2 is FQNEAQ in the germline V gene (reference sequence). The CDR3 runs to 15 residues. Combining the CDR3 with reference TRBV7-9 and TRBJ2-1 gives the whole variable domain DTGVSQNPRHKITKRGQNVTFRCDPISEHNRLYWYRQTLGQGPEFLTYFQNEAQLEKSRLLSDRFSAERPKGSFSTLEIQRTEQGDSAMYLCASSRTSGAYNEQFFGPGTRLTVL.

The CDR3 DNA follows: TGTGCCAGTAGTACAAGACAGAACGTCGGCAATTCACCCCTCCACTTT. Its protein is CASSTRQNVGNSPLHF. The V and J genes are TRBV19 and TRBJ1-6; possibly TRBD1 for D (5 bases). CDR1 and CDR2 (germline): LNHDA, SQIVND (reference sequence). The CDR3 consists of 16 residues. Trimming took off 4 bases at V and 7 bases at J, with 17 bases between the two ends.

This clonotype ranks as medium-sized. The rearrangement uses TRBV29-1 and TRBJ2-1; D unresolved. V was cut by 4 bases and J by 7 bases, with 11 bases left in between. This CDR3 comprises 12 residues. The V gene's germline CDR1 is SQVTM and CDR2 ANQGSEA. CDR3 loop: CSVGSMGNEQFF. As DNA, the CDR3 is TGCAGCGTTGGGTCTATGGGAAATGAGCAGTTCTTC.

This clonotype has a count of ten or more. The V and J genes are TRBV5-8 and TRBJ2-3, with 8 bases aligning to TRBD1. Germline V gene lookup returns CDR1 SGHTS and CDR2 YDEGEE. The CDR3 length is 13 residues. Trimming cost V 5 bases and J 6 bases; bases outside gene matches: 5. In DNA, the CDR3 is TGTGCCAGCAGGGGACAGGAGATGGATACGCAGTATTTT. Translating gives CASRGQEMDTQYF.

This clonotype occurred many times. The J gene is TRBJ1-2, the V gene TRBV5-1; 11 bases map to TRBD1. The CDR3 is 14 residues long. V gave up 4 bases and J gave up 4 bases; unmatched junction bases: 3. CDR1 SGHRS and CDR2 YFSETQ come from the germline V gene. The CDR3 DNA reads as TGCGCCAGCAGCCCGGGACAGGGGGGCTATGGCTACACCTTC. Protein: CASSPGQGGYGYTF.